The 3 T cell receptor beta chains reported below all come from one sample, sequenced in a study of blood T cell repertoires in COVID-19. Assay: immunoSEQ multiplex PCR; the TCRdb copy retains only in-frame clones and omits some. Among approximately 110,000 clones, around 88% were seen once, and the ten largest hold about 5.7%. The sequencing sample was made of peripheral blood. The receptor source for this set is a human donor in a cohort sampled during active COVID-19.

Worth noting for this clone: The sample has other DNA sequences that encode this CDR3 too. The V call is TRBV10-2, the J call TRBJ2-7; 11 positions agree with TRBD2. The CDR3 contains 14 residues. V shed 6 bases and J 6 bases; nucleotides not matched to a gene: 7. In germline, CDR1 is WSHSY, CDR2 SAAADI. CDR3 sequence: CASSGTSGRPEQYF. The CDR3 DNA sequence: TGCGCCAGCAGCGGGACTAGCGGAAGACCCGAGCAGTACTTC.

The J gene is TRBJ2-2, the V gene TRBV5-1; D possibly corresponds to TRBD2 (6 bases). The CDR3 runs to 17 residues. V lost 5 bases to trimming and J lost 2 bases, with 19 bases between them. Germline V gene sequence: CDR1 SGHRS, CDR2 YFSETQ. The CDR3 here is CASSFQTGTVNTGELFF. DNA for the CDR3: TGCGCCAGCAGTTTCCAAACCGGGACTGTAAACACCGGGGAGCTGTTTTTT.

The chain links TRBV2 to TRBJ2-6, with D possibly matching TRBD2 (5 bases). Per germline, CDR1 SNHLY and CDR2 FYNNEI. Trimming removed 6 bases from V and 2 bases from J, with 20 bases in between. This CDR3 has 18 amino acids. The CDR3 bases are TGTGCCAGCAGCCCTAGCCCTACAGTAGGGCCTGGGGCCAACGTCCTGACTTTC. This encodes CASSPSPTVGPGANVLTF. The entire variable domain, with the rest obtained from reference TRBV2 and TRBJ2-6, is as follows: EPEVTQTPSHQVTQMGQEVILRCVPISNHLYFYWYRQILGQKVEFLVSFYNNEISEKSEIFDDQFSVERPDGSNFTLKIRSTKLEDSAMYFCASSPSPTVGPGANVLTFGAGSRLTVL.